The subject of this entry is one T cell receptor beta chain. The target of this receptor is not known. No per-base quality is available; no much larger clone lies one base away. The receptor library was made with PCR. The instrument was an Illumina HiSeq 2500. TCR library preparation used molecular barcoding, with unique molecular identifiers applied to normalize quantification of the TCRbeta repertoire. TCRdb passed the public sequencing reads through fastp at Q25 and MiXCR, retaining productive beta sequences. Entries are consolidated by CDR3 protein sequence, retaining the most common genes and DNA. Across this sample there are approximately 1,000,000 distinct CDR3 sequences, with roughly 29% seen only once. Roughly 28% of the sample rests with the top ten. The sample originates from a study of T-cell reconstitution after alpha-beta-depleted transplantation in children (dated by TCRdb to 2015 to 2016). Some background on the complete study: The study quantitatively tracked T-cell immune reconstitution after TCRalphabeta/CD19-depleted allogeneic hematopoietic cell transplantation in children using TCR repertoire profiling. General conclusions and limits of the study: Hyperexpanded clone frequencies declined over subsequent months; after one year, T-cell counts and TCRbeta diversity were mostly attributed to newly produced T cells. In some patients, high TCRbeta diversity at day 60 was attributed to recipient T cells and intrathymic progenitors that had survived conditioning. Apparently early alphabetaT-cell count recovery about two months after transplant reportedly relied on only several hundred rapidly expanded clones derived from non-depleted graft cells.

The CDR3 goes from the cysteine to the phenylalanine over 16 residues. Solely the CDR3 DNA is kept, with 48 bases framed from the first base. V lost 5 bases and J lost 5 bases; the stretch between them is 19 bases long. The germline V gene gives CDR1 as MDHEN and CDR2 as SYDVKM. Read against the paper, the sample's treatment or condition label means: allogeneic hematopoietic cell transplantation with graft depleted of TCRalphabeta T cells and CD19 B cells. The children who served as transplant recipients had been given grafts of TCRalphabeta/CD19-depleted allogeneic hematopoietic cells. This clonotype originated in a boy under two years old who had a stem cell transplant for SCID, so the T cells may come from the graft donor. The sequencing here drew on PBMCs, mostly from graft donor cells, taken 360 days after TCRalphabeta/CD19-depleted stem cell transplant. The chain uses TRBV28 and TRBJ2-1; the D gene identity is not certain. The DNA is TGTGCCAGCAGTGACTCTTCCATTCGCGGACACAATGAGCAGTTCTTC. Its protein reads: CASSDSSIRGHNEQFF.